These 18 T cell receptor beta chains came from one sample sequenced in a study of shared clonotypes between healthy human individuals. TCRdb's copy holds only in-frame clones and misses some; the assay was immunoSEQ multiplex PCR. This table has 1,400,000 or so clones, 98% appearing once. Sequencing was performed on naive CD4+ T cells sorted from blood. This sample's subset: CD45RA+ positively selected. The receptors were sampled from a man aged 30 to 39 in good health.

With regard to this clone: The sample has other DNA sequences that encode this CDR3 too. The chain uses TRBV9 and TRBJ2-7, with TRBD2 as a possible D gene (6 bases). Trimming took 0 bases from V and 7 from J, leaving 17 bases between them. Germline V gives CDR1 SGDLS, CDR2 YYNGEE. This CDR3 is 15 amino acids long. CDR3 protein: CASSVGAGGPYEQYF. The CDR3 region has the DNA TGTGCCAGCAGCGTAGGAGCAGGAGGGCCGTATGAGCAGTACTTC.

The chain combines TRBV29-1 with TRBJ2-5; TRBD2 matches 14 bases. Trimming removed 5 bases from V and 5 bases from J; junction bases left unmatched: 7. Germline CDR1 and CDR2: SQVTM and ANQGSEA. The CDR3 is made up of 15 amino acids. CDR3 sequence: CSVTGTSGRGETQYF. The CDR3, as DNA: TGCAGCGTTACCGGGACTAGCGGGAGAGGTGAGACCCAGTACTTC.

The chain combines TRBV6-5 with TRBJ1-4; D unresolved. Germline CDR1 and CDR2: MNHEY and SVGAGI. V was cut by 6 bases and J by 8 bases, with 16 bases left in between. This CDR3 has 14 residues. The CDR3, as DNA: TGTGCCAGCAGGCGAACAGTCGGTTCCGAAAAACTGTTTTTT. It encodes CASRRTVGSEKLFF.

The chain links TRBV6-1 to TRBJ1-2; D gene unclear. CDR1 is MNHNS and CDR2 is SASEGT in the germline V gene. CDR3 length: 12 amino acids. Trimming took 1 base from V and 8 from J, leaving 8 bases between them. CDR3 DNA sequence: TGTGCCAGCAGTGAAGATCTCAGAGGCTACACCTTC. It yields the protein CASSEDLRGYTF.

The chain recombines TRBV7-9 with TRBJ2-7; D not certain. Per germline, CDR1 SEHNR and CDR2 FQNEAQ (reference sequence). The V end was cut by 5 bases, the J end by 3 bases, with 14 bases between. This CDR3 has 14 amino acids. CDR3 sequence (DNA): TGTGCCAGCAGCCGCTGGATTGGCAACTACGAGCAGTACTTC. The encoded protein is CASSRWIGNYEQYF.

The rearrangement joins TRBV5-1 to TRBJ2-1, with TRBD2 matching 10 bases. Per the germline V gene, CDR1 is SGHRS and CDR2 is YFSETQ. The CDR3 runs to 15 residues. Unmatched junction bases numbered 12, after V lost 3 bases and J lost 12 bases. The CDR3 DNA reads as TGCGCCAGCAGCTCACTAGCGGGAATCAATGATGGGCAGTTCTTC. It yields the protein CASSSLAGINDGQFF. The full variable domain, in which reference TRBV5-1 and TRBJ2-1 provide the parts outside the CDR3, is KAGVTQTPRYLIKTRGQQVTLSCSPISGHRSVSWYQQTPGQGLQFLFEYFSETQRNKGNFPGRFSGRQFSNSRSEMNVSTLELGDSALYLCASSSLAGINDGQFFGPGTRLTVL.

The V gene is TRBV18, the J gene TRBJ1-4; TRBD1 matches at 7 bases. Germline V gene data show CDR1 as KGHSH and CDR2 as LQKENI. J lost 7 bases, V lost 3 bases, and 11 bases had no gene match. The CDR3 has 16 amino acids. CDR3 region: CASSPRVRDRGEKLFF. Here the CDR3 DNA reads TGTGCCAGCTCACCTAGGGTCCGGGACAGAGGTGAAAAACTGTTTTTT.

The chain links TRBV27 to TRBJ1-4; 9 nucleotides match TRBD1. Germline loops: CDR1 MNHEY, CDR2 SMNVEV (reference sequence). The V gene end was trimmed by 2 bases and the J gene end by 13 bases; junction bases not matched to a gene: 8. The CDR3 has 14 residues. CDR3 sequence (DNA): TGTGCCAGCAGTTTAGGACAGGGGCCCTGGGGACTGTTTTTT. This sequence encodes CASSLGQGPWGLFF.

The gene calls are TRBV10-1 and TRBJ2-2; TRBD2 aligns across 8 bases. After removal of 6 bases from V and 0 bases from J, the junction contained 3 bases not matched to a gene. Germline V CDR1 and CDR2: WNHNN, SYGVQD (reference sequence). The CDR3 extends over 15 amino acids. CDR3 protein: CASRPGLANTGELFF. In DNA, the CDR3 is TGCGCCAGCAGGCCGGGACTAGCGAACACCGGGGAGCTGTTTTTT.

The rearrangement uses TRBV4-3 and TRBJ2-3; D is unclear. This CDR3 contains 14 residues. CDR1 is LGHNA and CDR2 is YSLEER in the germline V gene. The germline V and J ends were trimmed by 0 bases and 1 base, with 5 bases remaining between them. The DNA of the CDR3 is TGCGCCAGCAGCCAAGATTACGGCACAGATACGCAGTATTTT. Encoded protein: CASSQDYGTDTQYF.

This chain joins TRBV5-6 and TRBJ2-5, with 7 bases that match TRBD2. Germline V gene data show CDR1 as SGHDT and CDR2 as YYEEEE. The CDR3 spans 15 residues. The trim removed 0 bases at V and 5 bases at J, leaving 7 bases unmatched. The CDR3 here is CASSLELLARETQYF. The CDR3 nucleotides are TGTGCCAGCAGCTTGGAACTACTAGCGCGCGAGACCCAGTACTTC.

The V and J genes are TRBV7-9 and TRBJ2-3; the D gene is possibly TRBD2 (7 bases). In germline, CDR1 is SEHNR, CDR2 FQNEAQ (reference sequence). The CDR3 totals 15 residues. With 5 bases removed from V and 3 bases from J, the gap between germline ends came to 15 bases. CDR3 sequence: CASSRGAGLTDTQYF. CDR3 nucleotide sequence: TGTGCCAGCAGCCGGGGGGCGGGACTGACAGATACGCAGTATTTT.

The genes are TRBV6-6 and TRBJ1-5, with no clear D. This CDR3 contains 14 residues. Germline V gene lookup returns CDR1 MNHNY and CDR2 SVGAGI (reference sequence). Trimming stripped 8 bases from V and 2 bases from J, with 13 bases between. The CDR3 sequence is CASGPPIGNQPQHF. Written as DNA, the CDR3 is TGTGCCAGCGGCCCACCTATCGGCAATCAGCCCCAGCATTTT.

The CDR3 coding sequence is TGTGCCACCAACCCTGGAGGGGCCGACGAGCAGTACTTC. Its protein is CATNPGGADEQYF. This chain connects TRBV10-3 to TRBJ2-7, with a possible D match to TRBD2 (6 bases). Between the trimmed V and J ends, which lost 10 bases and 5 bases, there was a span of 18 bases. CDR3 length: 13 amino acids. Germline V gene sequence: CDR1 ENHRY, CDR2 SYGVKD.

The J gene is TRBJ1-1, the V gene TRBV7-9; D is ambiguous. CDR3 length: 15 residues. The V end was cut by 2 bases, the J end by 5 bases, with 15 bases between. The germline V gene encodes CDR1 SEHNR and CDR2 FQNEAQ (reference sequence). CDR3 bases: TGTGCCAGCAGCTTACGGGAGGGAATGGGGACTGAAGCTTTCTTT. Translated, it gives CASSLREGMGTEAFF.

The rearrangement joins TRBV11-2 to TRBJ1-4; D is unclear. V shed 0 bases and J shed 8 bases, with 10 bases lying between them. Germline CDR1 reads SGHAT; CDR2 reads FQNNGV. The CDR3 is made up of 14 amino acids. This CDR3 is CASSLDGLGEKLFF. CDR3 in DNA: TGTGCCAGCAGCTTAGACGGGTTAGGCGAAAAACTGTTTTTT.

This chain links TRBV5-1 with TRBJ2-3; the match to TRBD2 covers 12 bases. Germline trimming cut 6 bases from V and 5 bases from J; bases unmatched to any gene: 7. This CDR3 comprises 15 residues. From germline, CDR1 is SGHRS and CDR2 YFSETQ. The CDR3 is CASTRLAGAGDTQYF. The DNA for the CDR3 is TGCGCCAGCACGAGACTAGCGGGAGCAGGAGATACGCAGTATTTT.

The V gene is TRBV18, the J gene TRBJ2-7; D gene ambiguous. V was pared by 1 base and J by 2 bases, with 12 bases between. The CDR3 totals 15 residues. Germline V gene sequence: CDR1 KGHSH, CDR2 LQKENI. CDR3 sequence (DNA): TGTGCCAGCTCACCACGGGTCAGCCGACCCTACGAGCAGTACTTC. Translating it yields CASSPRVSRPYEQYF.